This T cell receptor (beta chain) was recovered during a study of shared clonotypes between healthy human individuals. Whole-study results and caveats: Relative to memory subsets, naive subsets generally showed larger estimated richness.

The CDR3 totals 15 residues. V lost 4 bases to trimming and J lost 0 bases, with 10 bases between them. Germline-derived CDR1 and CDR2 are SGHAT and FQNNGV. The protocol was immunoSEQ multiplex PCR, while the TCRdb copy is restricted to in-frame clones and leaves out a portion. The sample carries some 2,500,000 clones, roughly 92% recorded once. A note on this clone: Its antigen remains unidentified.

Every one of the donors was a Caucasian adult that lived in Nashville, Tennessee. What was sequenced was naive CD4+ T cells from PBMCs. As for subset: CD45RA+ positively selected. The receptor was isolated from a man in his late teens or twenties in good health. Some clones in this sample may be carry-over from other donors' samples. This chain links TRBV11-2 with TRBJ1-3, with no clear D. CDR3 in DNA: TGTGCCAGCAGCTCAAGGACGCGCTCTGGAAACACCATATATTTT. Protein sequence: CASSSRTRSGNTIYF.